These T cell receptor beta chains were read from a single sample in a study of blood T cells in healthy people across ages. A single record per CDR3 protein comes from TCRdb applying MiXCR to the 5' RACE reads. The data contain roughly 2 million distinct CDR3 sequences, about 50% of them singletons. Sequenced sample: blood. These receptors were taken from a woman in her 40s in good health. Both conserved end residues are part of each CDR3. The order of the fields is J gene, clone size, D gene, V gene, CDR3 DNA, CDR3 protein. D genes are given only for firm matches. Clone size, where shown, is once, few, many, or a class for clones that have expanded.

j_gene: TRBJ1-2
abundance: few
d_gene: NA
v_gene: TRBV4-1
CDR3nt: TGCGCCAGCAGCCAAGGTGGTAGTGGGGCCTATGGCTACACCTTC
CDR3aa: CASSQGGSGAYGYTF

j_gene: TRBJ2-3
abundance: once
d_gene: TRBD2
v_gene: TRBV20-1
CDR3nt: TGCAGTACCCCTGGGGGGGATTATATAGATACGCAGTATTTT
CDR3aa: CSTPGGDYIDTQYF

j_gene: TRBJ1-5
abundance: NA
d_gene: NA
v_gene: TRBV7-9
CDR3nt: TGTGCCAGCAGCTTAGGGGAAAGAGGGCAGCCCCAGCATTTT
CDR3aa: CASSLGERGQPQHF

j_gene: TRBJ2-7
abundance: NA
d_gene: NA
v_gene: TRBV10-3
CDR3nt: TGTGCCATCAGTGAGCGCAGGAGAGACGTCTACAATGAGCAGTACTTC
CDR3aa: CAISERRRDVYNEQYF

j_gene: TRBJ2-5
abundance: NA
d_gene: TRBD2
v_gene: TRBV20-1
CDR3nt: TGCAGTGCTAGTTCCACTAGCGGGTACAATGAGCAGTACTTC
CDR3aa: CSASSTSGYNEQYF

j_gene: TRBJ1-5
abundance: NA
d_gene: NA
v_gene: TRBV7-2
CDR3nt: TGTGCCAGCAGCCCGGGGACAAGACTAAATCAGCCCCAGCATTTT
CDR3aa: CASSPGTRLNQPQHF

j_gene: TRBJ2-5
abundance: few
d_gene: TRBD1
v_gene: TRBV5-1
CDR3nt: TGCGCCAGCAGCATGGGACAGGGACGGGGCCAAGAGACCCAGTACTTC
CDR3aa: CASSMGQGRGQETQYF

j_gene: TRBJ1-5
abundance: NA
d_gene: NA
v_gene: TRBV4-3
CDR3nt: TGCGCCAGCAGCCAAGAAAGGGCTCAGCCCCAGCATTTT
CDR3aa: CASSQERAQPQHF

j_gene: TRBJ2-3
abundance: NA
d_gene: NA
v_gene: TRBV27
CDR3nt: TGTGCCAGCAGTTTGGAACAGGGCCACACAGATACGCAGTATTTT
CDR3aa: CASSLEQGHTDTQYF

j_gene: TRBJ2-7
abundance: NA
d_gene: TRBD1
v_gene: TRBV27
CDR3nt: TGTGCCAGCAGTTTATCGCCGGGACAGGGCACTGACGAGCAGTACTTC
CDR3aa: CASSLSPGQGTDEQYF

j_gene: TRBJ1-1
abundance: NA
d_gene: TRBD1
v_gene: TRBV20-1
CDR3nt: TGCAGTGCTAGACGCGGGACAGGAATTTCTATGAACACTGAAGCTTTCTTT
CDR3aa: CSARRGTGISMNTEAFF

j_gene: TRBJ2-7
abundance: NA
d_gene: NA
v_gene: TRBV4-3
CDR3nt: TGCGCCAGCAGCCAAGTCCCGACAGTTAGCAGTGGGTACGAGCAGTACTTC
CDR3aa: CASSQVPTVSSGYEQYF

j_gene: TRBJ2-5
abundance: NA
d_gene: NA
v_gene: TRBV27
CDR3nt: TGTGCCAGCCGCTACCCCGAACGCGGCCATCGCCAGTACTTC
CDR3aa: CASRYPERGHRQYF

j_gene: TRBJ2-3
abundance: NA
d_gene: NA
v_gene: TRBV12-3/TRBV12-4
CDR3nt: TGTGCCAGCAGCCGGAGACCCGGCGACCTCGCAGATACGCAGTATTTT
CDR3aa: CASSRRPGDLADTQYF

j_gene: TRBJ2-3
abundance: NA
d_gene: NA
v_gene: TRBV18
CDR3nt: TGTGCCAGCTCACCACCCAGGGTGGATACGCAGTATTTT
CDR3aa: CASSPPRVDTQYF

j_gene: TRBJ2-5
abundance: NA
d_gene: NA
v_gene: TRBV27
CDR3nt: TGTGCCAGCAGTTCGCTTCGGGGACTGGAGACCCAGTACTTC
CDR3aa: CASSSLRGLETQYF

j_gene: TRBJ1-5
abundance: NA
d_gene: NA
v_gene: TRBV20-1
CDR3nt: TGCAGTGCCCAGCCCCCGCGGGGGTCCAATCAGCCCCAGCATTTT
CDR3aa: CSAQPPRGSNQPQHF

j_gene: TRBJ1-4
abundance: few
d_gene: NA
v_gene: TRBV20-1
CDR3nt: TGCAGTGTTGGTCAAGAAAAACTGTTTTTT
CDR3aa: CSVGQEKLFF

j_gene: TRBJ2-1
abundance: NA
d_gene: TRBD2
v_gene: TRBV20-1
CDR3nt: TGCAGTGCTAATTCACCTAGCGGGGACGGCGATGAGCAGTTCTTC
CDR3aa: CSANSPSGDGDEQFF

j_gene: TRBJ2-1
abundance: NA
d_gene: NA
v_gene: TRBV20-1
CDR3nt: TGCAGTGCCCCGCCCGGCAGGGGTGAGCAGTTCTTC
CDR3aa: CSAPPGRGEQFF

j_gene: TRBJ2-5
abundance: NA
d_gene: TRBD2
v_gene: TRBV4-2
CDR3nt: TGTGCCAGCAGCCAAGGGTCCGGGGGGAAGGTTAAGAACGATGAGCAGTACTTC
CDR3aa: CASSQGSGGKVKNDEQYF

j_gene: TRBJ2-3
abundance: NA
d_gene: NA
v_gene: TRBV11-3
CDR3nt: TGTGCCAGCAGCAAAGGGGGGGAGGCCCTAGATACGCAGTATTTT
CDR3aa: CASSKGGEALDTQYF

j_gene: TRBJ1-1
abundance: NA
d_gene: NA
v_gene: TRBV12-3/TRBV12-4
CDR3nt: TGTGCCAGCACCCCCGGGGAGAGGAACACTGAAGCTTTCTTT
CDR3aa: CASTPGERNTEAFF

j_gene: TRBJ2-3
abundance: NA
d_gene: NA
v_gene: TRBV5-1
CDR3nt: TGTGCCAGCAGCTTGGGGCAGGGTTTCCCTAGCACAGATACGCAGTATTTT
CDR3aa: CASSLGQGFPSTDTQYF

j_gene: TRBJ2-4
abundance: few
d_gene: NA
v_gene: TRBV20-1
CDR3nt: TGCAGTGCTAGAGATCAAGTGGGGCTAGCCAAAAACATTCAGTACTTC
CDR3aa: CSARDQVGLAKNIQYF

j_gene: TRBJ2-1
abundance: few
d_gene: NA
v_gene: TRBV27
CDR3nt: TGTGCCAGCAGCGGCGGACCGCACTACTCCTACAATGAGCAGTTCTTC
CDR3aa: CASSGGPHYSYNEQFF

j_gene: TRBJ2-2
abundance: few
d_gene: TRBD1
v_gene: TRBV4-2
CDR3nt: TGTGCCAGCAGCCAAGTTCAGGGGGCCACCGGGGAGCTGTTTTTT
CDR3aa: CASSQVQGATGELFF

j_gene: TRBJ1-2
abundance: few
d_gene: NA
v_gene: TRBV7-2
CDR3nt: TGTGCCAGCAGCGCCGCCCTGGGGTTGGGGGGCTACACCTTC
CDR3aa: CASSAALGLGGYTF

j_gene: TRBJ2-4
abundance: few
d_gene: TRBD2
v_gene: TRBV7-2
CDR3nt: TGTGCCAGCAGCTTTTCCGGGACTAGCGGGGGGGCTCGTGTTCAGTACTTC
CDR3aa: CASSFSGTSGGARVQYF

j_gene: TRBJ1-1
abundance: NA
d_gene: TRBD1
v_gene: TRBV6-6
CDR3nt: TGTGCCAGCAGTTCAGGACAGGGGGACCTTGAAGCTTTCTTT
CDR3aa: CASSSGQGDLEAFF

j_gene: TRBJ2-1
abundance: few
d_gene: NA
v_gene: TRBV13
CDR3nt: TGTGCCAGCAGCTCCCGATATGGGTTGGGTGAGCAGTTCTTC
CDR3aa: CASSSRYGLGEQFF

j_gene: TRBJ2-1
abundance: NA
d_gene: NA
v_gene: TRBV4-2
CDR3nt: TGTGCCAGCAGCCAAGATGCCCGCAATGAGCAGTTCTTC
CDR3aa: CASSQDARNEQFF

j_gene: TRBJ2-4
abundance: NA
d_gene: NA
v_gene: TRBV9
CDR3nt: TGTGCCAGCAGCGTAGTAACACCTTCCAAAAACATTCAGTACTTC
CDR3aa: CASSVVTPSKNIQYF

j_gene: TRBJ2-5
abundance: NA
d_gene: TRBD2
v_gene: TRBV5-6
CDR3nt: TGTGCCAGCAGCCCTACTAGCGGTACGTACCAAGAGACCCAGTACTTC
CDR3aa: CASSPTSGTYQETQYF

j_gene: TRBJ2-7
abundance: NA
d_gene: NA
v_gene: TRBV27
CDR3nt: TGTGCCAGCAGCCGGGACCTGCTCTACGAGCAGTACTTC
CDR3aa: CASSRDLLYEQYF

j_gene: TRBJ2-5
abundance: NA
d_gene: NA
v_gene: TRBV28
CDR3nt: TGTGCCAGCCACTCTCAAGGACTGGTTGGGGAGACCCAGTACTTC
CDR3aa: CASHSQGLVGETQYF

j_gene: TRBJ2-7
abundance: NA
d_gene: NA
v_gene: TRBV5-1
CDR3nt: TGCACCAGCAGCTGGGACCCCAGCTCCTACGAGCAGTACTTC
CDR3aa: CTSSWDPSSYEQYF

j_gene: TRBJ1-6
abundance: NA
d_gene: TRBD1
v_gene: TRBV9
CDR3nt: TGTGCCAGCAGCGTAGCTCTGACAGGGAATTCACCCCTCCACTTT
CDR3aa: CASSVALTGNSPLHF

j_gene: TRBJ1-2
abundance: NA
d_gene: TRBD1
v_gene: TRBV29-1
CDR3nt: TGCAGCGCCCAGGGACAGGGCTATGGCTACACCTTC
CDR3aa: CSAQGQGYGYTF

j_gene: TRBJ2-7
abundance: NA
d_gene: NA
v_gene: TRBV6-2/TRBV6-3
CDR3nt: TGTGCCAGCAGTTATTCCCCAGGCCTTTCCTACGAGCAGTACTTC
CDR3aa: CASSYSPGLSYEQYF

j_gene: TRBJ2-3
abundance: NA
d_gene: TRBD1
v_gene: TRBV7-2
CDR3nt: TGTGCCAGCAGCTTAGCGGGACAGGTCAGCACAGATACGCAGTATTTT
CDR3aa: CASSLAGQVSTDTQYF

j_gene: TRBJ2-5
abundance: once
d_gene: NA
v_gene: TRBV7-2
CDR3nt: TGTGCCAGCAGCTTAGCGGGGGGGGCCAGCAACAGGCAGTACTTC
CDR3aa: CASSLAGGASNRQYF

j_gene: TRBJ1-5
abundance: NA
d_gene: NA
v_gene: TRBV7-9
CDR3nt: TGTGCCAGCAGCTTTAGGCGGGACCCGAATCAGCCCCAGCATTTT
CDR3aa: CASSFRRDPNQPQHF

j_gene: TRBJ2-1
abundance: NA
d_gene: NA
v_gene: TRBV5-1
CDR3nt: TGCGCCAGCAGCTCACCCGGGAACCTGTACAATGAGCAGTTCTTC
CDR3aa: CASSSPGNLYNEQFF

j_gene: TRBJ2-1
abundance: NA
d_gene: NA
v_gene: TRBV7-6
CDR3nt: TGTGCCAGCAGCTTATACGGGACAAGAAATGAGCAGTTCTTC
CDR3aa: CASSLYGTRNEQFF

j_gene: TRBJ2-5
abundance: NA
d_gene: NA
v_gene: TRBV18
CDR3nt: TGTGCCAGCTCCCGACTAGAGCTCCAAGAGACCCAGTACTTC
CDR3aa: CASSRLELQETQYF

j_gene: TRBJ2-5
abundance: few
d_gene: TRBD2
v_gene: TRBV20-1
CDR3nt: TGCAGCCCCACCCCTCGGGGAGGGGAGACCCAGTACTTC
CDR3aa: CSPTPRGGETQYF

j_gene: TRBJ1-2
abundance: NA
d_gene: NA
v_gene: TRBV24-1
CDR3nt: TGTGCCACCAGTGATTCAAGGACAAGTCAATATGGCTACACCTTC
CDR3aa: CATSDSRTSQYGYTF

j_gene: TRBJ1-2
abundance: few
d_gene: TRBD1
v_gene: TRBV7-2
CDR3nt: TGTGCCAGCAGCCAGCCGGGACAGGTTAATGGCTACACCTTC
CDR3aa: CASSQPGQVNGYTF

j_gene: TRBJ2-3
abundance: NA
d_gene: TRBD2
v_gene: TRBV20-1
CDR3nt: TGCAGTGCTAGAGCCACTAGCGGGGGACTAAGGAGCACAGATACGCAGTATTTT
CDR3aa: CSARATSGGLRSTDTQYF

j_gene: TRBJ1-5
abundance: NA
d_gene: NA
v_gene: TRBV7-8
CDR3nt: TGTGCCAGCAGCTTAGTGATGGGGCAGCCCCAGCATTTT
CDR3aa: CASSLVMGQPQHF

j_gene: TRBJ2-3
abundance: once
d_gene: NA
v_gene: TRBV6-1
CDR3nt: TGTGCCAGCAGTGAAGCTGCTAGTTCGCTCACAGATACGCAGTATTTT
CDR3aa: CASSEAASSLTDTQYF

j_gene: TRBJ1-2
abundance: once
d_gene: TRBD1
v_gene: TRBV6-2/TRBV6-3
CDR3nt: TGTGCCAGCAGTTCAAGGACAGGGATCGATGGCTACACCTTC
CDR3aa: CASSSRTGIDGYTF

j_gene: TRBJ2-1
abundance: NA
d_gene: TRBD2
v_gene: TRBV15
CDR3nt: TGTGCCACCAGCAGAGTCGGGACTAGCGGGTACAATGAGCAGTTCTTC
CDR3aa: CATSRVGTSGYNEQFF

j_gene: TRBJ1-1
abundance: NA
d_gene: NA
v_gene: TRBV20-1
CDR3nt: TGCAGTGCTAGGGGGGATTTGGACACTGAAGCTTTCTTT
CDR3aa: CSARGDLDTEAFF